The entry that follows covers one T cell receptor (beta chain) sequence. The data were taken from a study of blood T cell repertoires in COVID-19. Looking at the study overall: Nucleic acid was either cDNA or gDNA, and it came from T cells, B-cell-depleted T cells, or PBMCs.

Those enrolled in Seattle joined during active infection and were followed longitudinally afterward. The authors' processing: Estimation of nucleated cell counts was performed using reference gene primer amplification. TCRdb's copy holds only in-frame clones and misses some; the assay was immunoSEQ multiplex PCR. Clone size and V and J calls were adopted from that table, with D and trimming inferred from the DNA. The sample contains about 200,000 clones, approximately 86% of which appear only once. The germline gives CDR1 MNHNY, CDR2 SVGAGI (reference sequence). V shed 8 bases, J shed 2 bases, and the junction held 1 base outside the gene matches. The CDR3 has 12 amino acids.

Material: peripheral blood. The chain joins TRBV6-6 to TRBJ2-3, with 7 bases lining up with TRBD2. The source is a woman aged 45-60 years with COVID-19, enrolled during active disease. Here the CDR3 DNA reads TGTGCCAGCGGGGGGGACACAGATACGCAGTATTTT. This translates into CASGGDTDTQYF.